This T cell receptor beta chain emerged from a study of control samples from healthy donors and cancer patients. The method was immunoSEQ multiplex PCR; TCRdb's version includes in-frame clones alone and lacks a portion of them. This table has about 160,000 clones, approximately 94% appearing once. The CDR3 is 17 residues long. CDR1 and CDR2 from the germline V gene are SGHAT and FQNNGV. V lost 1 base and J 2 bases, leaving 17 bases between the germline ends. The chain has TRBV11-2 and TRBJ2-5, with a possible D match to TRBD1 (6 bases). This sequence was found in a man aged 60 to 75 with colorectal cancer. The sample taken for sequencing was PBMCs. CDR3 amino acids: CASSLARSIGQQETQYF. The DNA of the CDR3 is TGTGCCAGCAGCTTAGCCAGGTCCATAGGACAGCAAGAGACCCAGTACTTC. The full variable domain, completed using reference TRBV11-2 and TRBJ2-5, is EAGVAQSPRYKIIEKRQSVAFWCNPISGHATLYWYQQILGQGPKLLIQFQNNGVVDDSQLPKDRFSAERLKGVDSTLKIQPAKLEDSAVYLCASSLARSIGQQETQYFGPGTRLLVL.